These T cell receptor beta chains were read from a single sample in a study of Ad26.COV2.S vaccination and SARS-CoV-2 variants. The repertoire was sequenced with immunoSEQ multiplex PCR; TCRdb's copy has only in-frame clones and lacks some. Found here are hundreds of thousands of clones, 89% of them singletons; the top ten hold approximately 2.5%. The sequencing here drew on peripheral blood, taken in a trial of Ad26.COV2.S vaccine versus placebo. The receptors come from a person aged 18-60 years who received the Ad26.COV2.S COVID-19 vaccine or a placebo. CDR3s include the opening cysteine and the closing phenylalanine or tryptophan. A D gene is named only where the DNA matches it firmly. The size entry is marked missing in some rows and otherwise reads once, few, many or a size class.

size: -
D: -
J: TRBJ1-5
V: TRBV19
CDR3: CASHTGMRQPQHF
DNA: TGTGCCAGTCATACAGGGATGCGCCAGCCCCAGCATTTT

size: -
D: -
J: TRBJ1-1
V: TRBV19
CDR3: CASRERDGESVTFF
DNA: TGTGCCAGTAGGGAAAGGGACGGCGAAAGTGTAACTTTCTTT

size: once
D: -
J: TRBJ1-2
V: TRBV27
CDR3: CASSFVSGSYGYTF
DNA: TGTGCCAGCAGTTTTGTCTCAGGGTCCTATGGCTACACCTTC

size: -
D: TRBD2
J: TRBJ2-1
V: TRBV30
CDR3: CAWIGLAGVSEQFF
DNA: TGTGCCTGGATCGGTCTAGCGGGAGTCAGTGAGCAGTTCTTC

size: once
D: -
J: TRBJ1-3
V: TRBV12-3/TRBV12-4
CDR3: CASRSGGNTIYF
DNA: TGTGCCAGCAGGTCAGGTGGAAACACCATATATTTT

size: -
D: -
J: TRBJ2-7
V: TRBV7-2
CDR3: CASSLWGYEQYF
DNA: TGTGCCAGCAGCTTGTGGGGGTACGAGCAGTACTTC

size: -
D: -
J: TRBJ2-1
V: TRBV9
CDR3: CASSVRGDQYNEQFF
DNA: TGTGCCAGCAGCGTACGAGGGGACCAGTACAATGAGCAGTTCTTC

size: -
D: -
J: TRBJ2-1
V: TRBV7-3
CDR3: CASSLKGDANEQFF
DNA: TGTGCCAGCAGCTTAAAGGGCGATGCTAATGAGCAGTTCTTC

size: once
D: TRBD1
J: TRBJ1-1
V: TRBV2
CDR3: CASSKGQGRTEAFF
DNA: TGTGCCAGCAGTAAAGGACAGGGGAGAACTGAAGCTTTCTTT

size: -
D: -
J: TRBJ1-2
V: TRBV28
CDR3: CASSASYGYTF
DNA: TGTGCCAGCAGTGCAAGCTATGGCTACACCTTC

size: -
D: -
J: TRBJ1-2
V: TRBV7-2
CDR3: CASSFYQGSRDYGYTF
DNA: TGTGCCAGCAGCTTCTACCAGGGGAGTAGGGACTATGGCTACACCTTC

size: -
D: -
J: TRBJ1-6
V: TRBV6-5
CDR3: CASTLSRGFNSPLHF
DNA: TGTGCCAGCACCCTAAGCAGGGGTTTTAATTCACCCCTCCACTTT

size: -
D: -
J: TRBJ1-2
V: TRBV2
CDR3: CASSVNVNYGYTF
DNA: TGTGCCAGCAGTGTTAATGTTAACTATGGCTACACCTTC

size: once
D: TRBD2
J: TRBJ2-1
V: TRBV28
CDR3: CASSTPGGTNEQFF
DNA: TGTGCCAGCAGTACCCCGGGGGGAACCAATGAGCAGTTCTTC

size: -
D: -
J: TRBJ2-1
V: TRBV7-2
CDR3: CASSLSTGLYNEQFF
DNA: TGTGCCAGCAGCTTATCTACAGGGCTTTACAATGAGCAGTTCTTC

size: -
D: -
J: TRBJ1-4
V: TRBV4-1
CDR3: CASSQRAGTPKWEKLFF
DNA: TGCGCCAGCAGCCAAAGAGCCGGGACTCCGAAGTGGGAAAAACTGTTTTTT

size: -
D: -
J: TRBJ1-5
V: TRBV4-3
CDR3: CASSQDRAYGQPQHF
DNA: TGCGCCAGCAGCCAAGACAGGGCGTATGGTCAGCCCCAGCATTTT

size: -
D: -
J: TRBJ2-5
V: TRBV19
CDR3: CASSIGSQETQYF
DNA: TGTGCCAGTAGTATAGGCTCTCAAGAGACCCAGTACTTC

size: -
D: TRBD1
J: TRBJ1-2
V: TRBV5-1
CDR3: CASSLGQGTRGYTF
DNA: TGCGCCAGCAGCTTGGGACAGGGGACCCGGGGCTACACCTTC

size: -
D: -
J: TRBJ2-2
V: TRBV4-2
CDR3: CASSQGGQTGELFF
DNA: TGTGCCAGCAGCCAAGGAGGACAGACCGGGGAGCTGTTTTTT

size: -
D: -
J: TRBJ1-1
V: TRBV5-1
CDR3: CASSLAYTGNTEAFF
DNA: TGCGCCAGCAGCTTGGCTTATACAGGGAACACTGAAGCTTTCTTT

size: -
D: -
J: TRBJ1-2
V: TRBV19
CDR3: CASSIDTSPGGPGYTF
DNA: TGTGCCAGTAGTATAGATACCTCCCCGGGGGGGCCTGGCTACACCTTC

size: -
D: -
J: TRBJ2-2
V: TRBV11-2
CDR3: CASSYANTGELFF
DNA: TGTGCCAGCAGTTACGCGAACACCGGGGAGCTGTTTTTT

size: -
D: -
J: TRBJ2-7
V: TRBV19
CDR3: CASSIRVGGSYEQYF
DNA: TGTGCCAGTAGTATTCGGGTCGGGGGCTCCTACGAGCAGTACTTC

size: -
D: TRBD2
J: TRBJ2-3
V: TRBV5-1
CDR3: CASSLGLAGYTDTQYF
DNA: TGCGCCAGCAGCTTGGGACTAGCGGGGTACACAGATACGCAGTATTTT

size: -
D: TRBD1
J: TRBJ2-1
V: TRBV7-2
CDR3: CASSHTGGRYEQFF
DNA: TGTGCCAGCAGCCATACAGGGGGGAGGTATGAGCAGTTCTTC

size: -
D: TRBD2
J: TRBJ2-3
V: TRBV11-1
CDR3: CASSLRSGITDTQYF
DNA: TGTGCCAGCAGCTTACGAAGCGGGATTACAGATACGCAGTATTTT

size: -
D: -
J: TRBJ1-3
V: TRBV19
CDR3: CASRTLRQHPGNTIYF
DNA: TGTGCCAGTAGGACCCTTCGACAGCACCCTGGAAACACCATATATTTT

size: -
D: TRBD1
J: TRBJ1-6
V: TRBV5-1
CDR3: CASSSRDSEFEPLHF
DNA: TGCGCCAGCAGCTCCCGGGACAGCGAATTCGAACCCCTCCACTTT

size: -
D: -
J: TRBJ1-2
V: TRBV18
CDR3: CASSSQTRSYTF
DNA: TGTGCCAGCTCTTCTCAGACGCGGTCCTACACCTTC

size: -
D: -
J: TRBJ2-1
V: TRBV5-5
CDR3: CASSSGPILPRYNEQFF
DNA: TGTGCCAGCAGCTCCGGGCCAATCCTCCCACGATACAATGAGCAGTTCTTC

size: -
D: -
J: TRBJ1-5
V: TRBV3-1/TRBV3-2
CDR3: CASSQGTGPNQPQHF
DNA: TGTGCCAGCAGCCAAGGTACGGGACCCAATCAGCCCCAGCATTTT

size: -
D: -
J: TRBJ2-7
V: TRBV28
CDR3: CASSQRQVPYEQYF
DNA: TGTGCCAGCAGTCAAAGACAGGTACCCTACGAGCAGTACTTC

size: once
D: -
J: TRBJ2-5
V: TRBV19
CDR3: CASTLGEGLGETQYF
DNA: TGTGCCAGTACCCTAGGCGAGGGGTTGGGAGAGACCCAGTACTTC

size: -
D: TRBD2
J: TRBJ2-1
V: TRBV4-3
CDR3: CASSRRGLAGGFQQFF
DNA: TGCGCCAGCAGCCGGAGAGGACTAGCGGGAGGTTTCCAACAGTTCTTC

size: -
D: -
J: TRBJ2-3
V: TRBV9
CDR3: CASSVEGGRGADTTDTQYF
DNA: TGTGCCAGCAGCGTAGAAGGTGGAAGAGGGGCAGATACCACAGATACGCAGTATTTT

size: few
D: -
J: TRBJ2-7
V: TRBV11-1
CDR3: CASSQNRDYEQYF
DNA: TGTGCCAGCAGCCAAAACAGGGACTACGAGCAGTACTTC

size: -
D: -
J: TRBJ1-5
V: TRBV7-2
CDR3: CASSLGQVIYQPQHF
DNA: TGTGCCAGCAGCTTAGGACAAGTGATATATCAGCCCCAGCATTTT

size: -
D: -
J: TRBJ1-1
V: TRBV4-2
CDR3: CASSQDPVDTEAFF
DNA: TGTGCCAGCAGCCAAGATCCCGTGGACACTGAAGCTTTCTTT

size: -
D: -
J: TRBJ2-7
V: TRBV24-1
CDR3: CATQKVLGGEQYF
DNA: TGTGCCACCCAAAAGGTGTTGGGGGGAGAGCAGTACTTC

size: -
D: TRBD1
J: TRBJ1-5
V: TRBV9
CDR3: CASSLTGDSNQPQHF
DNA: TGTGCCAGCAGCCTGACAGGGGACAGCAATCAGCCCCAGCATTTT

size: -
D: -
J: TRBJ1-1
V: TRBV18
CDR3: CASSPGGGFDTEAFF
DNA: TGTGCCAGCTCACCAGGAGGTGGATTTGACACTGAAGCTTTCTTT

size: -
D: TRBD1
J: TRBJ2-7
V: TRBV2
CDR3: CASSVWDRVNYEQYF
DNA: TGTGCCAGCAGTGTTTGGGACAGGGTAAATTACGAGCAGTACTTC

size: once
D: -
J: TRBJ1-6
V: TRBV7-2
CDR3: CASSLAWRINSPLHF
DNA: TGTGCCAGCAGCTTAGCTTGGCGGATCAATTCACCCCTCCACTTT